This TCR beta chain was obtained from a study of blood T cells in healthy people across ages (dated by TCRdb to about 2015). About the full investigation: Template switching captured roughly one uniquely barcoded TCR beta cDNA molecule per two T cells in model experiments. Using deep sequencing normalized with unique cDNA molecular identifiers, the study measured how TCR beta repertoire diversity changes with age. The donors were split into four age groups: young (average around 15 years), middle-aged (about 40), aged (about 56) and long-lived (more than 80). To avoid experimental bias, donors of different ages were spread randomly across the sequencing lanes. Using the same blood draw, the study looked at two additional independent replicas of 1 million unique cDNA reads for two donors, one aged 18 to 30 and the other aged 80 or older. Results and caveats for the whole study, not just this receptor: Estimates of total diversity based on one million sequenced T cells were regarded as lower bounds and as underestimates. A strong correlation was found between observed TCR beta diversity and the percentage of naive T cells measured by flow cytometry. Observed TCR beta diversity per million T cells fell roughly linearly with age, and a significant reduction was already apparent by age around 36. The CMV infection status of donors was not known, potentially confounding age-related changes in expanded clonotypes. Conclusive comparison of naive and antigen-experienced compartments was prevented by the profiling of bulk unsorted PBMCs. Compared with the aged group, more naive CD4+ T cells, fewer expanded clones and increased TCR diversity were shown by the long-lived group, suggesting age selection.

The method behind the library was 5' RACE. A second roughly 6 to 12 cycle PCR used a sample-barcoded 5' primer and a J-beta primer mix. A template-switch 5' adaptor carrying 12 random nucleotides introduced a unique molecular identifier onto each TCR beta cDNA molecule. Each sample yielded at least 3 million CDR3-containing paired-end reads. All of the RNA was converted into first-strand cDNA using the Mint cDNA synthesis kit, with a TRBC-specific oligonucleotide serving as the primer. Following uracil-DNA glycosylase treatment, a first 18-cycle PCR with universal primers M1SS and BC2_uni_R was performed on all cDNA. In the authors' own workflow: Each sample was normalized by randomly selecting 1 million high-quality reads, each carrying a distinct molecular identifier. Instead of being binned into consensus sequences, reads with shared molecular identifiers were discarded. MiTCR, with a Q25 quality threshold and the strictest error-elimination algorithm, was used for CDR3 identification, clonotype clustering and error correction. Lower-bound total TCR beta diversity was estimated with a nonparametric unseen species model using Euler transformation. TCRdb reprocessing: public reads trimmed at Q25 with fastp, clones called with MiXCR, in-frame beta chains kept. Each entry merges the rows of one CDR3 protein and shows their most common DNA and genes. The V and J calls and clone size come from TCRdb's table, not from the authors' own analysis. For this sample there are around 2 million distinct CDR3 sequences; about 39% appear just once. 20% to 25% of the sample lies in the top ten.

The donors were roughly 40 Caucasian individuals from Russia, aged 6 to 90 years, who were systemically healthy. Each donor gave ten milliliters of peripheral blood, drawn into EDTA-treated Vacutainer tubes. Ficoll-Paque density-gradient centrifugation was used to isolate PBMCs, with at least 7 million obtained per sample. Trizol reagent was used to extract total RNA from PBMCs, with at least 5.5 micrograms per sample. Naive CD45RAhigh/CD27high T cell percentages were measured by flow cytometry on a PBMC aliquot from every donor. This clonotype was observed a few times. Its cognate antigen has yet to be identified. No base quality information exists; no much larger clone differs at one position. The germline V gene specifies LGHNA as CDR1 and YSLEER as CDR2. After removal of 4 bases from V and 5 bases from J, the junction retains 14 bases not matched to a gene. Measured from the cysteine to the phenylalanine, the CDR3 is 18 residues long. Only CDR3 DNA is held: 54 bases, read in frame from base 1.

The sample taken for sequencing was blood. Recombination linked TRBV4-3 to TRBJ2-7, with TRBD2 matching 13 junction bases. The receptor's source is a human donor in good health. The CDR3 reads CASSRELGLAGDLDEQYF. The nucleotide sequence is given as TGCGCCAGCAGCCGCGAACTAGGACTAGCGGGAGATTTGGACGAGCAGTACTTC.